These T cell receptor beta chains were read from a single sample in a study of OX40 agonist ivuxolimab in advanced cancers. Data came from immunoSEQ multiplex PCR; TCRdb stores just in-frame clones and leaves some out. The sample records about 36,000 clones, 65% to 85% being singletons. Sample: CD4+ or CD8+ T cells sorted from blood, taken in a trial of the OX40 agonist ivuxolimab. The receptors come from an adult with an advanced solid tumor such as melanoma, head and neck, liver or kidney cancer. Each CDR3 is given with its conserved first and last residue. A D gene is named only where the DNA matches it firmly. Not every row has a clone size; where given, it reads once, few, many or a size class.

d_gene: TRBD1; j_gene: TRBJ1-1; v_gene: TRBV9; abundance: .; CDR3aa: CASSSRTGRNTEAFF; CDR3nt: TGTGCCAGCAGCTCCCGGACAGGGCGGAACACTGAAGCTTTCTTT
d_gene: .; j_gene: TRBJ1-5; v_gene: TRBV5-8; abundance: .; CDR3aa: CASSSDGYSNQPQHF; CDR3nt: TGTGCCAGCAGCTCGGACGGATATAGCAATCAGCCCCAGCATTTT
d_gene: .; j_gene: TRBJ1-6; v_gene: TRBV7-2; abundance: .; CDR3aa: CASSLNGNSPLHF; CDR3nt: TGTGCCAGCAGCTTAAATGGGAATTCACCCCTCCACTTT
d_gene: .; j_gene: TRBJ2-7; v_gene: TRBV30; abundance: .; CDR3aa: CAWSVLGYEQYF; CDR3nt: TGTGCCTGGAGTGTACTTGGGTACGAGCAGTACTTC
d_gene: TRBD1; j_gene: TRBJ1-1; v_gene: TRBV4-1; abundance: .; CDR3aa: CASSPHRGGTGHTEAFF; CDR3nt: TGCGCCAGCAGCCCTCACAGGGGGGGAACAGGGCACACTGAAGCTTTCTTT
d_gene: .; j_gene: TRBJ2-7; v_gene: TRBV7-9; abundance: .; CDR3aa: CASSRLVNYEQYF; CDR3nt: TGTGCCAGCAGCCGACTAGTAAACTACGAGCAGTACTTC
d_gene: .; j_gene: TRBJ1-5; v_gene: TRBV10-3; abundance: few; CDR3aa: CAISGEGNQPQHF; CDR3nt: TGTGCCATCAGTGGAGAAGGCAATCAGCCCCAGCATTTT
d_gene: TRBD2; j_gene: TRBJ2-5; v_gene: TRBV2; abundance: .; CDR3aa: CASRDGTSGRVETQYF; CDR3nt: TGTGCCAGCAGGGACGGGACTAGCGGAAGGGTAGAGACCCAGTACTTC
d_gene: .; j_gene: TRBJ1-5; v_gene: TRBV27; abundance: .; CDR3aa: CASRESGSNQPQHF; CDR3nt: TGTGCCAGCAGGGAATCAGGAAGCAATCAGCCCCAGCATTTT
d_gene: .; j_gene: TRBJ2-7; v_gene: TRBV5-1; abundance: once; CDR3aa: CASSFGVSYEQYF; CDR3nt: TGCGCCAGCAGCTTCGGGGTGTCCTACGAGCAGTACTTC
d_gene: TRBD2; j_gene: TRBJ2-1; v_gene: TRBV6-5; abundance: .; CDR3aa: CASSYSTSGYNEQFF; CDR3nt: TGTGCCAGCAGTTACTCGACTAGCGGTTACAATGAGCAGTTCTTC
d_gene: TRBD2; j_gene: TRBJ2-3; v_gene: TRBV28; abundance: .; CDR3aa: CASSLWASGRSTDTQYF; CDR3nt: TGTGCCAGCAGTTTATGGGCTAGCGGGAGAAGTACAGATACGCAGTATTTT
d_gene: .; j_gene: TRBJ2-3; v_gene: TRBV4-1; abundance: once; CDR3aa: CASSPTSTDTQYF; CDR3nt: TGCGCCAGCAGCCCGACGAGCACAGATACGCAGTATTTT
d_gene: .; j_gene: TRBJ1-1; v_gene: TRBV4-1; abundance: .; CDR3aa: CASTQTGNTEAFF; CDR3nt: TGCGCCAGCACCCAGACAGGGAACACTGAAGCTTTCTTT
d_gene: .; j_gene: TRBJ2-7; v_gene: TRBV4-2; abundance: .; CDR3aa: CASSQENSYEQYF; CDR3nt: TGTGCCAGCAGCCAAGAGAACAGCTACGAGCAGTACTTC
d_gene: .; j_gene: TRBJ2-2; v_gene: TRBV7-9; abundance: .; CDR3aa: CASSLAGRGDGELFF; CDR3nt: TGTGCCAGCAGCTTAGCGGGCAGGGGAGACGGGGAGCTGTTTTTT
d_gene: .; j_gene: TRBJ2-7; v_gene: TRBV27; abundance: .; CDR3aa: CASSLARGRGEQYF; CDR3nt: TGTGCCAGCAGTTTGGCCAGGGGAAGGGGCGAGCAGTACTTC
d_gene: .; j_gene: TRBJ2-5; v_gene: TRBV2; abundance: few; CDR3aa: CASRDFETQYF; CDR3nt: TGTGCCAGCAGAGACTTCGAGACCCAGTACTTC
d_gene: .; j_gene: TRBJ1-5; v_gene: TRBV4-1; abundance: .; CDR3aa: CASSFRFTNSNQPQHF; CDR3nt: TGCGCCAGCAGCTTTCGATTCACTAATAGCAATCAGCCCCAGCATTTT
d_gene: .; j_gene: TRBJ2-4; v_gene: TRBV6-6; abundance: medium-sized; CDR3aa: CASSEIPIDAKNIQYF; CDR3nt: TGTGCCAGCAGCGAGATTCCAATCGATGCCAAAAACATTCAGTACTTC
d_gene: TRBD2; j_gene: TRBJ2-7; v_gene: TRBV6-5; abundance: .; CDR3aa: CASSYSLAGANEQYF; CDR3nt: TGTGCCAGCAGTTACTCGCTAGCGGGAGCCAACGAGCAGTACTTC
d_gene: TRBD1; j_gene: TRBJ2-7; v_gene: TRBV4-2; abundance: .; CDR3aa: CASSAGTGDPSLF; CDR3nt: TGTGCCAGCAGCGCGGGGACAGGCGACCCCTCTCTCTTC
d_gene: .; j_gene: TRBJ1-6; v_gene: TRBV7-9; abundance: few; CDR3aa: CASSSTRVRLSSPLHF; CDR3nt: TGTGCCAGCAGCTCAACCAGGGTGCGGTTGAGTTCACCCCTCCACTTT
d_gene: TRBD2; j_gene: TRBJ2-5; v_gene: TRBV30; abundance: .; CDR3aa: CAWSVRLADTIQETQYF; CDR3nt: TGTGCCTGGAGTGTTAGACTAGCGGACACAATACAAGAGACCCAGTACTTC
d_gene: .; j_gene: TRBJ1-4; v_gene: TRBV7-2; abundance: once; CDR3aa: CASSLRGGGGLREKLFF; CDR3nt: TGTGCCAGCAGCTTAAGGGGCGGTGGTGGCCTTCGTGAAAAACTGTTTTTT
d_gene: .; j_gene: TRBJ2-5; v_gene: TRBV6-1; abundance: once; CDR3aa: CASSEGWGPAETQYF; CDR3nt: TGTGCCAGCAGTGAGGGGTGGGGGCCCGCAGAGACCCAGTACTTC
d_gene: .; j_gene: TRBJ2-1; v_gene: TRBV7-6; abundance: .; CDR3aa: CASSQGNNEQFF; CDR3nt: TGTGCCAGCAGCCAAGGCAACAATGAGCAGTTCTTC
d_gene: TRBD2; j_gene: TRBJ2-2; v_gene: TRBV30; abundance: .; CDR3aa: CAGTSVNTGELFF; CDR3nt: TGTGCCGGGACTAGCGTGAACACCGGGGAGCTGTTTTTT
d_gene: TRBD1; j_gene: TRBJ2-7; v_gene: TRBV5-4; abundance: .; CDR3aa: CASSTGTGGDYEQYF; CDR3nt: TGTGCCAGCAGCACTGGGACAGGGGGAGACTACGAGCAGTACTTC
d_gene: TRBD1; j_gene: TRBJ2-7; v_gene: TRBV6-1; abundance: .; CDR3aa: CASSGTGVFEQYF; CDR3nt: TGTGCCAGCAGCGGGACAGGGGTTTTCGAGCAGTACTTC
d_gene: .; j_gene: TRBJ2-1; v_gene: TRBV5-1; abundance: medium-sized; CDR3aa: CASSLLQGRDEQFF; CDR3nt: TGCGCCAGCAGCTTGTTACAGGGACGGGATGAGCAGTTCTTC
d_gene: .; j_gene: TRBJ1-1; v_gene: TRBV5-1; abundance: .; CDR3aa: CASSLETGLPNTEAFF; CDR3nt: TGCGCCAGCAGCTTGGAGACAGGCCTACCGAACACTGAAGCTTTCTTT
d_gene: .; j_gene: TRBJ2-1; v_gene: TRBV7-9; abundance: .; CDR3aa: CASRYPRGPSSYNEQFF; CDR3nt: TGTGCCAGCAGGTACCCGAGGGGCCCGAGCTCCTACAATGAGCAGTTCTTC
d_gene: .; j_gene: TRBJ2-3; v_gene: TRBV28; abundance: few; CDR3aa: CASRRSGGTDTQYF; CDR3nt: TGTGCCAGCAGGAGGAGTGGAGGCACAGATACGCAGTATTTT
d_gene: .; j_gene: TRBJ2-5; v_gene: TRBV30; abundance: .; CDR3aa: CAWSSILAAVYQETQYF; CDR3nt: TGTGCCTGGAGCTCGATTTTGGCGGCGGTGTACCAAGAGACCCAGTACTTC
d_gene: .; j_gene: TRBJ1-4; v_gene: TRBV21-1; abundance: few; CDR3aa: CASSKAGQAVEKLFF; CDR3nt: TGTGCCAGCAGCAAGGCGGGACAGGCTGTTGAAAAACTGTTTTTT
d_gene: TRBD2; j_gene: TRBJ2-7; v_gene: TRBV30; abundance: once; CDR3aa: CAWRGLAGPSYEQYF; CDR3nt: TGTGCCTGGAGAGGACTAGCGGGACCCTCCTACGAGCAGTACTTC
d_gene: .; j_gene: TRBJ2-7; v_gene: TRBV30; abundance: .; CDR3aa: CAWSGQISYEQYF; CDR3nt: TGTGCCTGGAGTGGGCAGATCTCCTACGAGCAGTACTTC
d_gene: .; j_gene: TRBJ2-7; v_gene: TRBV25-1; abundance: .; CDR3aa: CASSNSGEYYEQYF; CDR3nt: TGTGCCAGCAGTAATTCTGGGGAGTACTACGAGCAGTACTTC
d_gene: TRBD2; j_gene: TRBJ2-1; v_gene: TRBV30; abundance: .; CDR3aa: CAWRPGASGRDYSYNEQFF; CDR3nt: TGTGCCTGGAGACCCGGGGCTAGCGGGAGGGACTACTCCTACAATGAGCAGTTCTTC
d_gene: TRBD2; j_gene: TRBJ2-2; v_gene: TRBV27; abundance: .; CDR3aa: CASSWTSGTGELFF; CDR3nt: TGTGCCAGCAGCTGGACTAGCGGGACCGGGGAGCTGTTTTTT
d_gene: .; j_gene: TRBJ2-3; v_gene: TRBV6-1; abundance: few; CDR3aa: CASSEEDTLTDTQYF; CDR3nt: TGTGCCAGCAGTGAAGAAGATACTCTCACAGATACGCAGTATTTT
d_gene: .; j_gene: TRBJ2-2; v_gene: TRBV9; abundance: once; CDR3aa: CASSAIDQNTGELFF; CDR3nt: TGTGCCAGCAGCGCTATAGACCAGAACACCGGGGAGCTGTTTTTT
d_gene: TRBD2; j_gene: TRBJ2-1; v_gene: TRBV28; abundance: .; CDR3aa: CASSSPGTSIYNEQFF; CDR3nt: TGTGCCAGCAGTTCCCCCGGGACTAGCATTTACAATGAGCAGTTCTTC
d_gene: .; j_gene: TRBJ2-5; v_gene: TRBV11-2; abundance: few; CDR3aa: CASSLMGPQETQYF; CDR3nt: TGTGCCAGCAGCTTGATGGGTCCTCAAGAGACCCAGTACTTC
d_gene: .; j_gene: TRBJ2-5; v_gene: TRBV7-2; abundance: few; CDR3aa: CASSQMGGAVYQETQYF; CDR3nt: TGTGCCAGCAGCCAGATGGGGGGGGCTGTTTATCAAGAGACCCAGTACTTC
d_gene: .; j_gene: TRBJ2-7; v_gene: TRBV4-1; abundance: .; CDR3aa: CASSQRVSSSYEQYF; CDR3nt: TGCGCCAGCAGCCAAAGGGTTTCGAGCTCCTACGAGCAGTACTTC
d_gene: TRBD1; j_gene: TRBJ1-3; v_gene: TRBV4-2; abundance: .; CDR3aa: CASSQTTGPSGNTIYF; CDR3nt: TGTGCCAGCAGCCAAACGACAGGGCCCTCTGGAAACACCATATATTTT
d_gene: TRBD1; j_gene: TRBJ1-5; v_gene: TRBV28; abundance: .; CDR3aa: CASGTGAQPQHF; CDR3nt: TGTGCCAGCGGGACAGGGGCTCAGCCCCAGCATTTT
d_gene: TRBD2; j_gene: TRBJ2-3; v_gene: TRBV6-5; abundance: .; CDR3aa: CASSYLRGESTDTQYF; CDR3nt: TGTGCCAGCAGTTACCTGCGGGGGGAAAGCACAGATACGCAGTATTTT
d_gene: .; j_gene: TRBJ1-6; v_gene: TRBV6-5; abundance: .; CDR3aa: CASSYSVRNSPLHF; CDR3nt: TGTGCCAGCAGTTACTCGGTGAGGAATTCACCCCTCCACTTT
d_gene: .; j_gene: TRBJ1-4; v_gene: TRBV4-3; abundance: .; CDR3aa: CASSQDLDSRINEKLFF; CDR3nt: TGCGCCAGCAGCCAAGATCTAGACAGTAGAATTAATGAAAAACTGTTTTTT
d_gene: TRBD1; j_gene: TRBJ1-2; v_gene: TRBV4-2; abundance: .; CDR3aa: CASSLGAGGYGYTF; CDR3nt: TGTGCCAGCAGCCTTGGGGCAGGGGGATATGGCTACACCTTC
d_gene: TRBD1; j_gene: TRBJ2-3; v_gene: TRBV7-9; abundance: .; CDR3aa: CASSLGPGQGTDTQYF; CDR3nt: TGTGCCAGCAGCTTGGGTCCGGGACAGGGTACAGATACGCAGTATTTT